This T cell receptor beta chain was identified in a study of vaccination effects on CD4 cells after COVID-19. Looking at the study overall: Researchers obtained post-vaccine samples at a median of 72 days past the second dose. Points from the study as a whole: Clones arising from infection and from vaccination showed marked clonal contraction late after vaccination.

Germline V CDR1 and CDR2: SGHAT, FQNNGV. V lost 3 bases to trimming and J lost 3 bases; unmatched junction nucleotides: 7. The CDR3 has 16 residues. Data came from immunoSEQ multiplex PCR; TCRdb stores just in-frame clones and leaves some out. The sample includes more than 50,000 clones, about 80% seen only once; the top ten take 0.8% to 1%. Comments on this clone: Antigen specificity is unknown.

Before sequencing, viral peptide pools were used by the ViraFEST assay to expand antigen-specific CD4+ T cells. Cells that had been cultured for less than eleven days were the source of isolated CD4+ T cells. Participants received two doses of either the BNT162b2 or mRNA-1273 vaccine. The culture medium for 1.5 million to 2.5 million PBMC per well included around 9.3 IU/ml IL-2 and 8.5 to 10 ug/ml peptides. Cultures received IL-2 medium that replaced half the medium on days 3 and 7. The chain links TRBV11-2 to TRBJ2-4; 8 positions match TRBD1. Sample: CD4+ T cells from PBMCs cultured with HCoV-OC43 spike peptides, taken after COVID-19 vaccination. The sample's subset: HCoV-OC43 spike overlapping peptide pool stimulation. This receptor was identified in a human donor who received a COVID-19 vaccine. The CDR3 protein is CASSLRYRGVKNIQYF. The CDR3 nucleotides are TGTGCCAGCAGCTTGCGGTACAGGGGGGTCAAAAACATTCAGTACTTC.